The T cell receptor beta chain under discussion was sequenced for a study of beta chain features in type 1 diabetes. The authors reverse transcribed all of the isolated RNA, so sequencing captured expressed TCRB transcripts. Measured with immunoSEQ multiplex PCR; TCRdb has only the in-frame clones, and not every one. The sample gives fewer than 350,000 clones, over 12% of which show up once; less than 0.02% is in the top ten. Study-level points and caveats: Patients with Type 1 diabetes showed moderately but significantly shorter TCRB CDR3s in all four CD4+ subsets.

Each of the CD4+ naive, central memory, regulatory and stem cell-like memory populations was sorted via CD45RO/CCR7/CD25/CD127/CD95/CD27. Sorting produced populations that all topped 95% purity. In the case of this clone: What it binds is not known.

Germline lookup yields CDR1 MNHEY and CDR2 SMNVEV (reference sequence). Trimming stripped 4 bases from V and 4 bases from J, with 10 bases between. CDR3 size: 13 residues. The V call is TRBV27, the J call TRBJ1-2, with D possibly TRBD1 on 5 matching bases. The sample comprised naive CD4+ T cells from blood. The sequence came from a man aged 18-30 years with type 1 diabetes. The CDR3 coding sequence is TGTGCCAGCAGTTCCGGGGGAACCTATGGCTACACCTTC. Amino acid sequence: CASSSGGTYGYTF.